This T cell receptor beta chain was captured by sequencing in a study of shared T cell receptors in the human thymus. V was clipped by 5 bases and J by 1 base, with 18 bases between them. Germline values: CDR1 SGHRS, CDR2 YFSETQ. The CDR3 contains 16 residues. Here immunoSEQ multiplex PCR was the method, and the copy in TCRdb shows in-frame clones only, minus some. The sample has approximately 730,000 clones; 70% to 90% are singletons. This same sample was also part of a study on human thymus T cells. This second study notes: Resections obtained during corrective heart surgery supplied the thymus tissue. Apparent bias marked the V and J gene usage of thymic and blood repertoires. There were highly overlapping thymic repertoires among unrelated individuals, as related research reported.

V and J are TRBV5-1 and TRBJ1-1, with a possible D match to TRBD1 (5 bases). Sequenced: thymocytes. The sequence came from a girl under two years old with a congenital heart defect. The CDR3 protein is CASSQVLGLKNTEAFF. CDR3 DNA: TGCGCCAGCAGTCAGGTACTGGGACTCAAGAACACTGAAGCTTTCTTT.